The sequence of this T cell receptor beta chain was determined in a study of blood T cell repertoires in COVID-19. Looking at the study overall: The samples span acute and convalescent COVID-19 from the United States, Italy and Spain. T cells, B-cell-depleted T cells, or PBMCs provided the cDNA or gDNA that served as material.

As originally analysed: Amplification with reference gene primers provided the estimates of nucleated cell counts. The protocol was immunoSEQ multiplex PCR, while the TCRdb copy is restricted to in-frame clones and leaves out a portion. V and J calls and clone size come straight from that table; D and trimming were deduced from the DNA. The sample has 45,000 to 65,000 clones, 90% to 95% seen once. CDR1 is MNHNY, CDR2 SVGAGI, per germline (reference sequence). V dropped 2 bases and J dropped 2 bases, with 6 bases sitting between them. The length of the CDR3 is 13 residues. The rearrangement joins TRBV6-6 to TRBJ1-2, with D hard to call. This TCR was sampled from a man aged 45-65 years with acute or convalescent COVID-19. Sequenced material: peripheral blood. The CDR3 protein is CASSYGQNYGYTF. For the CDR3, the DNA is TGTGCCAGCAGTTACGGGCAGAACTATGGCTACACCTTC.